A selection of T cell receptor beta chains follows, all from one sample in a study of T cell repertoires in cytomegalovirus infection. TCRdb re-called the reads through MiXCR, storing one row per CDR3 protein. The profile covers more than 150,000 distinct CDR3 sequences, with about 20% appearing a single time and just under 3% taken by the ten largest. The sample consisted of PBMCs. These receptors all come from a human donor in good health (CMV status not recorded). Some clones in this sample may be carry-over from other donors' samples. The CDR3 runs from the conserved cysteine through the conserved F or W. The D gene is left open where the match is weak. Not all rows give a size; the values are once, few, many and, for expanded clones, a class.

abundance: few
d_gene: NA
v_gene: TRBV4-1
j_gene: TRBJ2-7
CDR3nt: TGCGCCAGCAGCCAAGCCACATCGCGGAACTACGAGCAGTACTTC
CDR3aa: CASSQATSRNYEQYF

abundance: few
d_gene: TRBD2
v_gene: TRBV28
j_gene: TRBJ2-5
CDR3nt: TGTGCCAGCGGACTGACTAGCGGGAGTTGGGAGACCCAGTACTTC
CDR3aa: CASGLTSGSWETQYF

abundance: NA
d_gene: NA
v_gene: TRBV4-1
j_gene: TRBJ2-1
CDR3nt: TGCGCCAGCAGCGCCCGCCACAGGACCAAAGCCTACAATGAGCAGTTCTTC
CDR3aa: CASSARHRTKAYNEQFF

abundance: many
d_gene: NA
v_gene: TRBV7-2
j_gene: TRBJ2-1
CDR3nt: TGTGCCAGCAGCTTCCACAATGAGCAGTTCTTC
CDR3aa: CASSFHNEQFF

abundance: NA
d_gene: NA
v_gene: TRBV6-2/TRBV6-3
j_gene: TRBJ1-2
CDR3nt: TGTGCCAGCAGGGCACCGGGACGGAACTATGGCTACACCTTC
CDR3aa: CASRAPGRNYGYTF

abundance: many
d_gene: NA
v_gene: TRBV14
j_gene: TRBJ2-4
CDR3nt: TGTGCCAGCAGCCATGGAGCCAAAAACATTCAGTACTTC
CDR3aa: CASSHGAKNIQYF

abundance: NA
d_gene: TRBD1
v_gene: TRBV25-1
j_gene: TRBJ2-1
CDR3nt: TGTGCCAGCAGTGAATGGGGGACAGGGACCGGCGAGCAGTTCTTC
CDR3aa: CASSEWGTGTGEQFF

abundance: NA
d_gene: NA
v_gene: TRBV7-6
j_gene: TRBJ2-3
CDR3nt: TGTGCCAGCAGCAGAGGCCACGGACCAACGACAGATACGCAGTATTTT
CDR3aa: CASSRGHGPTTDTQYF

abundance: few
d_gene: NA
v_gene: TRBV20-1
j_gene: TRBJ2-7
CDR3nt: TGCAGTGCTAGAGGTTCAGGCTTCCTGAGCTCCTACGAGCAGTACTTC
CDR3aa: CSARGSGFLSSYEQYF

abundance: many
d_gene: TRBD2
v_gene: TRBV7-6
j_gene: TRBJ2-1
CDR3nt: TGTGCCAGCAGCTTAAGCGGGGCCTCCTACAATGAGCAGTTCTTC
CDR3aa: CASSLSGASYNEQFF

abundance: few
d_gene: NA
v_gene: TRBV7-9
j_gene: TRBJ1-5
CDR3nt: TGTGCCAGCAGCCCAGCAGGCCGGGGGCCCCAGCATTTT
CDR3aa: CASSPAGRGPQHF

abundance: few
d_gene: NA
v_gene: TRBV2
j_gene: TRBJ2-6
CDR3nt: TGTGCCAGCAGTGAACTAATGGCTGGGGCCAACGTCCTGACTTTC
CDR3aa: CASSELMAGANVLTF

abundance: NA
d_gene: TRBD2
v_gene: TRBV3-1
j_gene: TRBJ2-7
CDR3nt: TGTGCCAGCACCCCCAGCAGCGGGAGCTCCTACGAGCAGTACTTC
CDR3aa: CASTPSSGSSYEQYF

abundance: many
d_gene: TRBD1
v_gene: TRBV7-2
j_gene: TRBJ1-5
CDR3nt: TGTGCCAGCAGCCCCGGGACAGTGCATCAGCCCCAGCATTTT
CDR3aa: CASSPGTVHQPQHF

abundance: NA
d_gene: TRBD1
v_gene: TRBV29-1
j_gene: TRBJ1-1
CDR3nt: TGCAGCGTTGACACGAGGGACAGGGGTCGGGGTGCTTTCTTT
CDR3aa: CSVDTRDRGRGAFF

abundance: NA
d_gene: TRBD1
v_gene: TRBV19
j_gene: TRBJ1-1
CDR3nt: TGTGCCAGTATCCCGACAGGGGGCTACACTGAAGCTTTCTTT
CDR3aa: CASIPTGGYTEAFF

abundance: many
d_gene: NA
v_gene: TRBV7-2
j_gene: TRBJ1-2
CDR3nt: TGTGCCAGCAGCGCCGTCAGAGGTTATGGCTACACCTTC
CDR3aa: CASSAVRGYGYTF

abundance: many
d_gene: NA
v_gene: TRBV4-1
j_gene: TRBJ2-5
CDR3nt: TGCGCCAGCAGCCAAGACGAAAGCGGCAGGGAGACCCAGTACTTC
CDR3aa: CASSQDESGRETQYF

abundance: NA
d_gene: TRBD1
v_gene: TRBV6-1
j_gene: TRBJ1-5
CDR3nt: TGTGCCAGCAGCACCCCCGCCGGGACAGGGGGTAGCAATCAGCCCCAGCATTTT
CDR3aa: CASSTPAGTGGSNQPQHF

abundance: NA
d_gene: TRBD2
v_gene: TRBV28
j_gene: TRBJ2-7
CDR3nt: TGTGCCAGCAGCAGCCAGGGACTACAGAGCTCCTACGAGCAGTACTTC
CDR3aa: CASSSQGLQSSYEQYF

abundance: many
d_gene: TRBD1
v_gene: TRBV7-9
j_gene: TRBJ1-1
CDR3nt: TGTGCCAGCAGCTTAGCGGAAACAGGGGCTAAGCAAGCTTTCTTT
CDR3aa: CASSLAETGAKQAFF

abundance: few
d_gene: NA
v_gene: TRBV28
j_gene: TRBJ2-5
CDR3nt: TGTGCCAGCAGTTTAATCGTCAGGACTAAGGCTGGGACCCAGTACTTC
CDR3aa: CASSLIVRTKAGTQYF

abundance: few
d_gene: NA
v_gene: TRBV6-6
j_gene: TRBJ1-3
CDR3nt: TGTGCCAGCGTCGGGGGCACTGGAAACACCATATATTTT
CDR3aa: CASVGGTGNTIYF

abundance: NA
d_gene: TRBD1
v_gene: TRBV12-3/TRBV12-4
j_gene: TRBJ2-1
CDR3nt: TGTGCCAGCAGTCCCCGGACAGGTTACAATGAGCAGTTCTTC
CDR3aa: CASSPRTGYNEQFF

abundance: once
d_gene: NA
v_gene: TRBV2
j_gene: TRBJ2-1
CDR3nt: TGTGCCAGCTCACGGGGCGGGTTGTATGAGCAGTTCTTC
CDR3aa: CASSRGGLYEQFF

abundance: many
d_gene: NA
v_gene: TRBV7-2
j_gene: TRBJ1-4
CDR3nt: TGTGCCAGCAGCTTAGTATCCAGGACCTCAAATGAAAAACTGTTTTTT
CDR3aa: CASSLVSRTSNEKLFF

abundance: many
d_gene: NA
v_gene: TRBV5-6
j_gene: TRBJ1-5
CDR3nt: TGTGCCAGCAGCTTAGGACAGAGAAATCAGCCCCAGCATTTT
CDR3aa: CASSLGQRNQPQHF

abundance: few
d_gene: NA
v_gene: TRBV5-1
j_gene: TRBJ2-7
CDR3nt: TGCGCCAGCAGTCAGACAAGCTCCTACGAGCAGTACTTC
CDR3aa: CASSQTSSYEQYF

abundance: few
d_gene: TRBD1
v_gene: TRBV24-1
j_gene: TRBJ2-1
CDR3nt: TGTGCCACCAGTGATGCGGGGACAGGGAACAATGAGCAGTTCTTC
CDR3aa: CATSDAGTGNNEQFF

abundance: few
d_gene: TRBD1
v_gene: TRBV6-5
j_gene: TRBJ2-1
CDR3nt: TGTGCCAGCAGTTACTCATCCGACAGGGGGTACAATGAGCAGTTCTTC
CDR3aa: CASSYSSDRGYNEQFF

abundance: few
d_gene: NA
v_gene: TRBV19
j_gene: TRBJ2-1
CDR3nt: TGTGCCAGTAGTATGAAGTCGGGTCGGAGGGATGAGCAGTTCTTC
CDR3aa: CASSMKSGRRDEQFF

abundance: many
d_gene: TRBD1
v_gene: TRBV7-2
j_gene: TRBJ1-2
CDR3nt: TGTGCCAGCAGCTTACCCGACAGGGACTATGGCTACACCTTC
CDR3aa: CASSLPDRDYGYTF

abundance: NA
d_gene: NA
v_gene: TRBV9
j_gene: TRBJ1-1
CDR3nt: TGTGCCAGCAGCGTTAGACAGAGCACTGAAGCTTTCTTT
CDR3aa: CASSVRQSTEAFF

abundance: NA
d_gene: NA
v_gene: TRBV5-4
j_gene: TRBJ2-7
CDR3nt: TGTGCCAGCAGCTTGGGTGGGGGGATTCGCTACGAGCAGTACTTC
CDR3aa: CASSLGGGIRYEQYF

abundance: many
d_gene: TRBD1
v_gene: TRBV28
j_gene: TRBJ1-1
CDR3nt: TGTGCCAGCCCACCGGCCTCCGGGACAGGGGACACTGAAGCTTTCTTT
CDR3aa: CASPPASGTGDTEAFF

abundance: few
d_gene: NA
v_gene: TRBV5-1
j_gene: TRBJ1-1
CDR3nt: TGCGCCAGCAGCTTATCTGCGATGAACACTGAAGCTTTCTTT
CDR3aa: CASSLSAMNTEAFF

abundance: many
d_gene: TRBD2
v_gene: TRBV7-2
j_gene: TRBJ2-1
CDR3nt: TGTGCCAGCAGCTTAAGGATCAGTAGCGGGGGTTACAATGAGCAGTTCTTC
CDR3aa: CASSLRISSGGYNEQFF

abundance: NA
d_gene: NA
v_gene: TRBV7-9
j_gene: TRBJ1-1
CDR3nt: TGTGCCAGCAGCTACGAACGGCAAATGAACACTGAAGCTTTCTTT
CDR3aa: CASSYERQMNTEAFF

abundance: NA
d_gene: TRBD2
v_gene: TRBV20-1
j_gene: TRBJ2-1
CDR3nt: TGCAGTGCTTGGACTAGCGGACAAGGGTATGAGCAGTTCTTC
CDR3aa: CSAWTSGQGYEQFF

abundance: few
d_gene: NA
v_gene: TRBV6-2/TRBV6-3
j_gene: TRBJ2-7
CDR3nt: TGTGCCAGCAGCCGGGTGTTGCCGGGGAGCTCCTACGAGCAGTACTTC
CDR3aa: CASSRVLPGSSYEQYF

abundance: many
d_gene: TRBD1
v_gene: TRBV12-3/TRBV12-4
j_gene: TRBJ1-5
CDR3nt: TGTGCCAGCAGCCTGCAGGGGGCAAGGGACAATCAGCCCCAGCATTTT
CDR3aa: CASSLQGARDNQPQHF

abundance: NA
d_gene: NA
v_gene: TRBV20-1
j_gene: TRBJ2-7
CDR3nt: TGCAGTGCCCTAAAGGGGGAAGGCTACGAGCAGTACTTC
CDR3aa: CSALKGEGYEQYF

abundance: few
d_gene: TRBD2
v_gene: TRBV7-2
j_gene: TRBJ2-2
CDR3nt: TGTGCCAGCAGGCTAGCGGGGGGGCGGACCGGGGAGCTGTTTTTT
CDR3aa: CASRLAGGRTGELFF

abundance: NA
d_gene: NA
v_gene: TRBV30
j_gene: TRBJ1-1
CDR3nt: TGTGCCTGGAGTCTGGAACGGGGTTCGACTGAAGCTTTCTTT
CDR3aa: CAWSLERGSTEAFF

abundance: once
d_gene: TRBD2
v_gene: TRBV6-8
j_gene: TRBJ2-5
CDR3nt: TGTGCCAGCAGTCTTAGCGGGGGGAATGGAGAGACCGAGTACTTC
CDR3aa: CASSLSGGNGETEYF

abundance: few
d_gene: NA
v_gene: TRBV4-1
j_gene: TRBJ2-3
CDR3nt: TGCGCCAGCAGCCAAGAAGGCGGTGGGACGATAGATACGCAGTATTTT
CDR3aa: CASSQEGGGTIDTQYF

abundance: few
d_gene: NA
v_gene: TRBV2
j_gene: TRBJ1-5
CDR3nt: TGTGCCAGCAGGCAAAACAATCAGCCCCAGCATTTT
CDR3aa: CASRQNNQPQHF

abundance: NA
d_gene: NA
v_gene: TRBV4-1
j_gene: TRBJ2-2
CDR3nt: TGCGCCAGCAGCCACCAATCCCTTACTTACACCGGGGAGCTGTTTTTT
CDR3aa: CASSHQSLTYTGELFF

abundance: few
d_gene: TRBD2
v_gene: TRBV5-1
j_gene: TRBJ2-3
CDR3nt: TGCGCCAGCAGCTTCGAGATAGCGGGAGTTAGCACAGATACGCAGTATTTT
CDR3aa: CASSFEIAGVSTDTQYF

abundance: few
d_gene: TRBD1
v_gene: TRBV7-9
j_gene: TRBJ1-2
CDR3nt: TGTGCCAGCAGCGGACAGGGCGACTATGGCTACACCTTC
CDR3aa: CASSGQGDYGYTF

abundance: NA
d_gene: TRBD1
v_gene: TRBV5-1
j_gene: TRBJ1-1
CDR3nt: TGCGCCAGCGGAAGTGGGACAGGGGGCACTGAAGCTTTCTTT
CDR3aa: CASGSGTGGTEAFF

abundance: few
d_gene: NA
v_gene: TRBV4-3
j_gene: TRBJ2-7
CDR3nt: TGCGCCAGCAGCCGTCATCGGGACTCCCTATACGAGCAGTACTTC
CDR3aa: CASSRHRDSLYEQYF

abundance: NA
d_gene: TRBD2
v_gene: TRBV4-2
j_gene: TRBJ2-7
CDR3nt: TGTGCCAGCAGCCAATACCCTAGCGGGGGGGCCTACGAGCAGTACTTC
CDR3aa: CASSQYPSGGAYEQYF

abundance: NA
d_gene: NA
v_gene: TRBV12-3/TRBV12-4
j_gene: TRBJ1-2
CDR3nt: TGTGCCAGCAGCCCGCATACAGGCACTACGGGCTACACCTTC
CDR3aa: CASSPHTGTTGYTF

abundance: NA
d_gene: NA
v_gene: TRBV19
j_gene: TRBJ1-5
CDR3nt: TGTGCCAGTAGTATGAAAAACTTAGCAGGTCAGCCCCAGCATTTT
CDR3aa: CASSMKNLAGQPQHF

abundance: few
d_gene: NA
v_gene: TRBV28
j_gene: TRBJ2-4
CDR3nt: TGTGCCAGCAGTTTAATCCCCCCCTCTAGCAGGCCCACAAACATTCAGTACTTC
CDR3aa: CASSLIPPSSRPTNIQYF

abundance: many
d_gene: NA
v_gene: TRBV28
j_gene: TRBJ1-2
CDR3nt: TGTGCCAGTCTGGAAGGGCAATATGGCTACACCTTC
CDR3aa: CASLEGQYGYTF

abundance: few
d_gene: TRBD2
v_gene: TRBV24-1
j_gene: TRBJ2-1
CDR3nt: TGTGCCACCAGTGATCCCCCCTTTAGCGGGGACTCCAATGAGCAGTTCTTC
CDR3aa: CATSDPPFSGDSNEQFF

abundance: many
d_gene: NA
v_gene: TRBV12-3/TRBV12-4
j_gene: TRBJ2-7
CDR3nt: TGTGCCAGCAGTTTAGCGGGGACAAGATCCTACGAGCAGTACTTC
CDR3aa: CASSLAGTRSYEQYF